These 26 T cell receptor beta chains share one sample of origin, sequenced in a study of T cell responses to AZD1222 COVID-19 vaccine. Method: immunoSEQ multiplex PCR; TCRdb's copy keeps in-frame clones and lacks some. The sample holds fewer than 130,000 clones, 70% to 90% seen once. Sequenced material: peripheral blood, taken on day 0 of AZD1222 vaccination. These receptors originate from an adult in good health.

The V call is TRBV27, the J call TRBJ2-1; the match to TRBD2 covers 12 bases. The J segment lost 3 bases and the V segment lost 4 bases, leaving 7 bases of the junction unmatched. The CDR3 runs to 17 residues. The V gene's germline CDR1 is MNHEY and CDR2 SMNVEV (reference sequence). The CDR3: CASSSILTSGGYNEQFF. The CDR3, as DNA: TGTGCCAGCAGTTCGATTCTGACTAGCGGGGGCTACAATGAGCAGTTCTTC.

The chain employs TRBV5-4 and TRBJ2-7; 9 nucleotides match TRBD2. The V and J ends lost 0 bases and 4 bases, in that order; junction bases with no gene match: 5. The CDR3 has 15 amino acids. Looked up from germline, CDR1 is SGHNT and CDR2 is YYREEE (reference sequence). The CDR3 sequence is CASSLAGGRGYEQYF. Written as DNA, the CDR3 is TGTGCCAGCAGCTTGGCCGGCGGGAGGGGATACGAGCAGTACTTC. The full variable domain, completed using reference TRBV5-4 and TRBJ2-7, is ETGVTQSPTHLIKTRGQQVTLRCSSQSGHNTVSWYQQALGQGPQFIFQYYREEENGRGNFPPRFSGLQFPNYSSELNVNALELDDSALYLCASSLAGGRGYEQYFGPGTRLTVT.

This clone was observed once. The rearrangement joins TRBV19 to TRBJ1-5, with a possible D match to TRBD1 (5 bases). Germline loops: CDR1 LNHDA, CDR2 SQIVND (reference sequence). Trimming pared 1 base from V and 2 bases from J, leaving 15 bases between. CDR3 length: 17 residues. In DNA form, the CDR3 reads TGTGCCAGTAGTATAGCCCTAGGGGCGGGCGGCAATCAGCCCCAGCATTTT. Translating it yields CASSIALGAGGNQPQHF.

This chain joins TRBV12-5 and TRBJ2-5, with D perhaps assigned TRBD1 or TRBD2 (5 bases each). V lost 4 bases, J lost 4 bases, and 10 bases lay in between. The CDR3 runs to 13 residues. Germline V gene lookup returns CDR1 LGHNT and CDR2 FRNRAP. As DNA, the CDR3 is TGTGCTAGTGGTTCCGGGACGTCAGAGACCCAGTACTTC. Translation gives CASGSGTSETQYF.

V gene TRBV28 combines with J gene TRBJ1-2, with D unclear. This CDR3 is 13 amino acids long. V shed 7 bases and J shed 8 bases, with 17 bases lying between them. Per germline, CDR1 MDHEN and CDR2 SYDVKM. The CDR3 region is CASTKNPSLGYTF. The CDR3 region has the DNA TGTGCCAGCACCAAAAACCCTTCCCTCGGCTACACCTTC.

The gene calls are TRBV3-1 (or the pseudogene TRBV3-2) and TRBJ1-4; D unresolved. CDR3 length: 15 amino acids. The V end was cut by 3 bases, the J end by 0 bases, with 8 bases between. Germline V gene lookup returns CDR1 LGHDT and CDR2 YNNKEL (reference sequence). CDR3 region: CASSHYSATNEKLFF. CDR3 coding DNA: TGTGCCAGCAGCCACTACAGTGCAACTAATGAAAAACTGTTTTTT.

This clone was observed a single time. V gene TRBV28 combines with J gene TRBJ2-2; 8 bases map to TRBD1. The CDR3 sequence is 17 residues long. Germline V lookup: CDR1 MDHEN, CDR2 SYDVKM. Trimming at V came to 3 bases and at J to 0 bases, leaving 6 bases not matched to a gene. The CDR3 protein is CASSLGTGHANTGELFF. In DNA, the CDR3 is TGTGCCAGCAGTTTGGGGACAGGACATGCGAACACCGGGGAGCTGTTTTTT.

A single count supports this clone. The chain links TRBV7-9 to TRBJ2-5, with D perhaps matching TRBD1 (5 bases). The CDR3 is 14 amino acids. V shed 2 bases and J shed 7 bases, with 14 bases lying between them. Germline V gene sequence: CDR1 SEHNR, CDR2 FQNEAQ (reference sequence). DNA of the CDR3: TGTGCCAGCAGCTTACCCCCACAGGCAGGGACCCAGTACTTC. Amino acid sequence: CASSLPPQAGTQYF. The variable domain in full, completed from reference TRBV7-9 and TRBJ2-5, reads DTGVSQNPRHKITKRGQNVTFRCDPISEHNRLYWYRQTLGQGPEFLTYFQNEAQLEKSRLLSDRFSAERPKGSFSTLEIQRTEQGDSAMYLCASSLPPQAGTQYFGPGTRLLVL.

The V gene is TRBV6-5, the J gene TRBJ1-5; weak D call: TRBD1 (5 bases). Germline assignment: CDR1 MNHEY and CDR2 SVGAGI. CDR3 length: 15 residues. Trimming took off 5 bases at V and 0 bases at J, with 11 bases between the two ends. CDR3 loop: CASSSDSYSNQPQHF. CDR3 DNA sequence: TGTGCCAGCAGTAGTGACAGCTATAGCAATCAGCCCCAGCATTTT.

The chain joins TRBV5-1 to TRBJ2-2; tentative D call: TRBD2 (5 bases). The V end lost 1 base, the J end lost 7 bases, and 8 bases lay between the germline ends. This CDR3 is 13 amino acids long. The V gene's germline CDR1 is SGHRS and CDR2 YFSETQ. The CDR3 sequence: CASSLPGGGELFF. The CDR3 bases are TGCGCCAGCAGCTTGCCCGGAGGCGGGGAGCTGTTTTTT.

The rearrangement links TRBV28 to TRBJ2-7, with TRBD1 identical over 7 bases. CDR1 and CDR2 from the germline V gene are MDHEN and SYDVKM. V dropped 5 bases and J dropped 2; count of bases not matched to a gene: 3. CDR3 size: 13 residues. CDR3 in DNA: TGTGCCAGCAGTAGGGGGCCGACCTACGAGCAGTACTTC. Translating it yields CASSRGPTYEQYF.

V and J are TRBV7-2 and TRBJ1-1; 10 bases map to TRBD1. Germline loops: CDR1 SGHTA, CDR2 FQGNSA. The V segment lost 5 bases and the J segment 1 base; nucleotides outside the gene matches: 1. The CDR3 totals 14 residues. CDR3 sequence (DNA): TGTGCCAGCAGCCGGGACAGGGGGAACACTGAAGCTTTCTTT. Translating gives CASSRDRGNTEAFF.

The rearrangement uses TRBV2 and TRBJ1-6, with unresolved D. This CDR3 comprises 15 residues. Trimming shortened V by 6 bases and J by 12 bases, and 21 bases separated the two germline ends. Germline assignment: CDR1 SNHLY and CDR2 FYNNEI. CDR3 coding DNA: TGTGCCAGCAGGACCAGGACTGACTCCCGGGGACCCCTCCACTTT. It translates to CASRTRTDSRGPLHF.

The V call is TRBV3-1 (or the pseudogene TRBV3-2), the J call TRBJ2-7; 12 nucleotides agree with TRBD2. The CDR3 extends over 17 amino acids. Per the germline V gene, CDR1 is LGHDT and CDR2 is YNNKEL (reference sequence). Germline trimming cut 4 bases from V and 2 bases from J; bases unmatched to any gene: 9. The CDR3 bases are TGTGCCAGCAGCCCGACTAGCGGGGGCCCGCGTCCCTACGAGCAGTACTTC. It specifies CASSPTSGGPRPYEQYF.

The chain uses TRBV6-6 and TRBJ1-1; 7 positions agree with TRBD1. V shed 2 bases and J 1 base; nucleotides not matched to a gene: 1. CDR1 is MNHNY and CDR2 is SVGAGI in the germline V gene (reference sequence). The CDR3 consists of 14 residues. This chain's CDR3 is CASSYGDRNTEAFF. The CDR3 region has the DNA TGTGCCAGCAGTTACGGGGACAGGAACACTGAAGCTTTCTTT.

V usage is TRBV7-2 and J usage is TRBJ1-5; 8 bases are a match to TRBD1. Germline CDR1 is SGHTA and CDR2 is FQGNSA. The CDR3 covers 15 residues. The J segment lost 7 bases and the V segment lost 4 bases, leaving 9 bases of the junction unmatched. The CDR3 DNA reads TGTGCCAGCAGCTCGTCCAGGGGGCGTAGGCAGCCCCAGCATTTT. Protein: CASSSSRGRRQPQHF.

The chain employs TRBV11-2 and TRBJ2-3; tentative D call: TRBD2 (5 bases). Trimming removed 1 base from V and 0 bases from J, with 14 bases in between. Germline V lookup: CDR1 SGHAT, CDR2 FQNNGV. The CDR3 runs 17 residues. This chain's CDR3 is CASSLVVRGSSTDTQYF. The CDR3 DNA reads as TGTGCCAGCAGCTTAGTCGTTCGTGGGAGTAGCACAGATACGCAGTATTTT. Full variable domain (outside the CDR3, taken from reference TRBV11-2 and TRBJ2-3): EAGVAQSPRYKIIEKRQSVAFWCNPISGHATLYWYQQILGQGPKLLIQFQNNGVVDDSQLPKDRFSAERLKGVDSTLKIQPAKLEDSAVYLCASSLVVRGSSTDTQYFGPGTRLTVL.

The chain employs TRBV28 and TRBJ2-7; 11 bases match TRBD1. Trimming at V came to 7 bases and at J to 6 bases, leaving 8 bases not matched to a gene. The CDR3 length is 14 residues. The germline gives CDR1 MDHEN, CDR2 SYDVKM. The CDR3 protein is CASTLGQGASEQYF. Written as DNA, the CDR3 is TGTGCCAGCACCCTAGGACAGGGGGCGAGCGAGCAGTACTTC. The full variable domain, its missing parts supplied by reference TRBV28 and TRBJ2-7, is DVKVTQSSRYLVKRTGEKVFLECVQDMDHENMFWYRQDPGLGLRLIYFSYDVKMKEKGDIPEGYSVSREKKERFSLILESASTNQTSMYLCASTLGQGASEQYFGPGTRLTVT.

The rearrangement joins TRBV18 to TRBJ2-5, with TRBD2 identical over 16 bases. Per germline, CDR1 KGHSH and CDR2 LQKENI. The CDR3 is 19 residues long. V was pared by 0 bases and J by 0 bases, with 4 bases of the junction left unmatched. The CDR3 DNA is TGTGCCAGCTCACCACCGGGACTAGCGGGGGGGACGAACCAAGAGACCCAGTACTTC. This translates into CASSPPGLAGGTNQETQYF.

Notes on this clone: Its ends do not fully match the called genes, so a read error is possible. The rearrangement uses TRBV7-7 and TRBJ2-5; TRBD2 agrees at 11 bases. CDR1 is SSHAT, CDR2 FNYEAQ, per germline (reference sequence). The CDR3 spans 16 residues. The CDR3 sequence is CASSLAGGMGQETQYF. For the CDR3, the DNA is TGTGCTAGCAGCTTAGCGGGAGGGATGGGGCAAGAGACCCAGTACTTC.

Only one count was recorded for this clone. This sequence joins TRBV6-4 and TRBJ1-4; a possible D gene is TRBD1 (5 bases). Trimming removed 2 bases at V and 8 bases at J, with 15 bases between. The germline V gene encodes CDR1 MRHNA and CDR2 SNTAGT. The CDR3 is made up of 15 amino acids. The CDR3 DNA reads TGTGCCAGCAGTGACGGCGAGGGGTGGAACGAAAAACTGTTTTTT. Its protein is CASSDGEGWNEKLFF.

V is TRBV5-4 and J is TRBJ1-4, with 8 nucleotides matching TRBD1. V lost 2 bases and J lost 4; bases outside the gene matches: 4. The CDR3 extends over 15 amino acids. The germline CDR1 and CDR2 sequences are SGHNT and YYREEE (reference sequence). CDR3 bases: TGTGCCAGCAGCTTACAAGGACAGGGTAATGAAAAACTGTTTTTT. Amino acid sequence: CASSLQGQGNEKLFF.

This clone was found a few times. The chain carries TRBV9 and TRBJ2-7, with a weak D call TRBD1 (5 bases). The CDR3 runs to 14 residues. The V gene lost 3 bases and the J gene lost 5 bases, with 15 bases spanning the gap. CDR1 and CDR2 (germline): SGDLS, YYNGEE. CDR3 sequence (DNA): TGTGCCAGCAGCGCAGCAGGGATAAGCGACGAGCAGTACTTC. It specifies CASSAAGISDEQYF.

The sample holds a few counts of this clone. The CDR3 protein is CASSLQDRGADTQYF. CDR3 nucleotides: TGTGCCAGCAGCTTGCAGGACAGGGGGGCAGATACGCAGTATTTT. J is TRBJ2-3 and V is TRBV5-6; 10 bases map to TRBD1. This CDR3 has 15 amino acids. V lost 1 base to trimming and J lost 4 bases; unmatched junction nucleotides: 3. Per germline, CDR1 SGHDT and CDR2 YYEEEE.

The genes are TRBV5-4 and TRBJ2-7; no reliable D call. The J call may be faulty, since TRBJ2-1 better matches the DNA end. Looked up from germline, CDR1 is SGHNT and CDR2 is YYREEE (reference sequence). This CDR3 has 12 amino acids. CDR3 sequence (DNA): TGTGCCAGCAGCCGTACCTACAATGAGCAGTTCTTC. Translated, it gives CASSRTYNEQFF.

The rearrangement links TRBV2 to TRBJ2-5; D remains unclear. V lost 6 bases to trimming and J lost 5 bases, with 10 bases between them. Germline CDR1 reads SNHLY; CDR2 reads FYNNEI. This CDR3 region has 12 residues. The CDR3 nucleotides read TGTGCCAGCAGGATTACTTCGGAGACCCAGTACTTC. Amino acids: CASRITSETQYF.